This entry lists 6 T cell receptor beta chains sequenced from one sample in a study of T cells in women clearing cervical HPV infection. TCRdb's table, derived via immunoSEQ multiplex PCR, lists solely in-frame clones and lacks some. The table for this sample gives about 32,000 clones. The sample taken for sequencing was blood buffy coat. These receptors all stem from a woman between 18 and 75 years old with a cervical HPV16 infection that either progressed to CIN3+ or cleared (not recorded which).

Details on this clone: The read comes to an end 3 residues before the CDR3 does, leaving the germline J gene to fill in the end. This chain links TRBV30 with TRBJ2-3, with TRBD1 as a possible D gene (6 bases). Germline V gene sequence: CDR1 GTSNPN, CDR2 SVGIG (reference sequence). Trimming removed 0 bases from V and 3 bases from J, with 16 bases in between. This CDR3 is 16 amino acids long. This CDR3 is CAWSVSGSGQTDTQYF. The sequenced CDR3 bases are TGTGCCTGGAGTGTTTCAGGTTCGGGACAAACAGATACG.

With regard to this clone: The sequenced fragment ends 3 residues before the CDR3 boundary, so the rest is inferred from the germline J gene. The chain joins TRBV7-9 to TRBJ1-2; the D is unclear. There are 14 residues in the CDR3. Germline CDR1 reads SEHNR; CDR2 reads FQNEAQ (reference sequence). CDR3 DNA (partial): TGTGCCAGCAGCCCGTCCGTCGGGGTCGACGAC. Amino acids: CASSPSVGVDD. The whole CDR3 sequence is CASSPSVGVDDYTF.

A remark on this clone: The read stops 3 residues short of the end of the CDR3; the missing end is completed from the germline J gene. The chain recombines TRBV4-1 with TRBJ1-2; 11 nucleotides align to TRBD1. The CDR3 is made up of 16 amino acids. The germline CDR1 and CDR2 sequences are MGHRA and YSYEKL. The V gene end was trimmed by 0 bases and the J gene end by 6 bases; junction bases not matched to a gene: 6. The CDR3 sequence: CASSQERGQGADGYTF. The DNA read from the CDR3 is TGCGCCAGCAGCCAAGAACGAGGACAGGGGGCGGATGGC.

Concerning this clone itself: The CDR3 goes on 3 residues after the read ends, and that part is filled in from the germline J gene. The chain employs TRBV5-4 and TRBJ2-7, with a tentative D call TRBD2 (6 bases). Trimming cost V 4 bases and J 4 bases, with 18 bases left between them. This CDR3 has 15 amino acids. Germline-derived CDR1 and CDR2 are SGHNT and YYREEE (reference sequence). The CDR3 sequence: CASSSGGRGTYEQYF. The part of the CDR3 DNA that was read is TGTGCCAGCAGCAGTGGGGGTCGAGGGACTTACGAG.

On this clone itself: With the read ending 3 residues before the CDR3 end, the germline J gene is used to fill in that end. V gene TRBV7-2 combines with J gene TRBJ2-7, with 10 bases identical to TRBD2. Germline V gene data show CDR1 as SGHTA and CDR2 as FQGNSA. The CDR3 extends over 13 amino acids. With 5 bases clipped from V and 5 bases from J, the junction kept 3 bases outside the gene matches. CDR3 DNA (partial): TGTGCCAGCAGCCGGGGACTAGCGAACGAG. Its translation is CASSRGLANE. The whole CDR3 is CASSRGLANEQYF.

About this clone: The CDR3 end falls 3 residues outside the read, so it is completed with the germline J gene. This chain joins TRBV6-2 or TRBV6-3 and TRBJ2-3, with TRBD2 matching 7 bases. Germline CDR1 is MNHEY and CDR2 is SVGEGT. The CDR3 has 11 residues. The CDR3 loop reads CASSRGLAQYF. Partial CDR3 DNA: TGTGCCAGCAGCCGAGGACTAGCG.